Listed below are T cell receptor beta chains from one sample, sequenced in a study of T cells in localized non-small cell lung cancer. This table comes from immunoSEQ multiplex PCR, and its TCRdb copy is limited to in-frame clones, with some not included. The sample lists around 25,000 clones; 75% to 90% were seen once. Here the sequenced sample was peripheral blood, taken before any cancer treatment. These receptors were collected from a female donor older than 55 with stage I lung adenocarcinoma. The CDR3 runs from the conserved cysteine through the conserved F or W. D genes are given only for firm matches. Some rows mark clone size as missing; the rest say once, few, many or name a class of expanded clone.

TRBJ2-1 TRBV2 - - TGTGCCAGCACCCTCCCCTCCCCGTATGAGCAGTTCTTC CASTLPSPYEQFF
TRBJ2-3 TRBV9 - TRBD2 TGTGCCAGCAGCGTAACCGGGAGGGACACAGATACGCAGTATTTT CASSVTGRDTDTQYF
TRBJ2-7 TRBV7-9 - - TGTGCCAGCGGGGACGACAAAAACGAGCAGTACTTC CASGDDKNEQYF
TRBJ2-1 TRBV7-3 - TRBD1 TGTGCCAGCAGCTTAGGGACAGGGTCCTACAATGAGCAGTTCTTC CASSLGTGSYNEQFF
TRBJ2-1 TRBV29-1 - TRBD2 TGCAGCGTGCGGGGGGAAATCTACAATGAGCAGTTCTTC CSVRGEIYNEQFF
TRBJ1-2 TRBV19 - - TGTGCCAGTAGCCCACTAACGGGCAGATCAAGTGGCTACACCTTC CASSPLTGRSSGYTF
TRBJ2-1 TRBV5-5 - TRBD2 TGTGCCAGCAGCTTGGAAGCGGGAGCATCGAATGAGCAGTTCTTC CASSLEAGASNEQFF
TRBJ2-1 TRBV27 - TRBD1 TGTGCCAGCAGCCATTCGGACAGGACCTACAATGAGCAGTTCTTC CASSHSDRTYNEQFF
TRBJ1-2 TRBV30 few - TGTGCCTGGATGCGGGACAAGAACTATGGCTACACCTTC CAWMRDKNYGYTF
TRBJ2-1 TRBV28 once TRBD2 TGTGCCAGCAGACTGGCGGGACTAGCGGGAGTCAATGAGCAGTTCTTC CASRLAGLAGVNEQFF
TRBJ2-7 TRBV7-2 - - TGTGCCAGCAGCTTAAGGGCAGGGTCTGGGGAGCAGTACTTC CASSLRAGSGEQYF
TRBJ1-1 TRBV28 - TRBD1 TGTGCCAGCAGTACGCAGACAGGGGCGATACACACTGAAGCTTTCTTT CASSTQTGAIHTEAFF
TRBJ1-4 TRBV6-1 - TRBD1 TGTGCCAGCAGTGCGACCTTCTTTAAGACCGGGACAGGGACTGAAAAACTGTTTTTT CASSATFFKTGTGTEKLFF
TRBJ2-1 TRBV4-2 - TRBD1 TGTGCCAGCAGCCAACAGAGAGGGACAGGGGACAATGAGCAGTTCTTC CASSQQRGTGDNEQFF
TRBJ1-2 TRBV28 once - TGTGCCAGCAGCCCCACCGGACAGTCTTATGGCTACACCTTC CASSPTGQSYGYTF
TRBJ2-1 TRBV5-4 - TRBD2 TGTGCCAGCAGCCAATCAATACTAGCGGGGGGGCGCAATGAGCAGTTCTTC CASSQSILAGGRNEQFF
TRBJ2-1 TRBV27 - - TGTGCCAGCAGTACGACGGGGATTAGGGGTGAGCAGTTCTTC CASSTTGIRGEQFF
TRBJ1-1 TRBV6-5 - - TGTGCCAGCAGTTACTCAGCGCCCATCAACACTGAAGCTTTCTTT CASSYSAPINTEAFF
TRBJ1-1 TRBV5-1 - TRBD1 TGCGCCAGCAGCTTGGAGACAGGGGGACGAAGTGGGGCTTTCTTT CASSLETGGRSGAFF
TRBJ2-7 TRBV4-2 once TRBD2 TGTGCCAGCAGCCAAGCGGGACTAGGCTACGAGCAGTACTTC CASSQAGLGYEQYF
TRBJ1-1 TRBV7-9 - - TGTGCCAGCAGCTCATTCCGGGACACGAACACTGAAGCTTTCTTT CASSSFRDTNTEAFF
TRBJ2-3 TRBV19 - TRBD2 TGTGCCAGTAGTATTAGCGGGAGCACAGATACGCAGTATTTT CASSISGSTDTQYF